This T cell receptor (beta chain) is drawn from a study of blood T cell repertoires in COVID-19. This clone appeared once. Per the original data handling: Amplification of reference gene primers was used by the study to estimate nucleated cell counts. Produced via immunoSEQ multiplex PCR; TCRdb's table is partial and in-frame only. D and trimming come from the DNA, and the V and J calls and clone size come from that table. The repertoire includes about 89,000 clones, under 95% of them detected once, and roughly 2.3% sits in the top ten. V gave up 0 bases and J gave up 5 bases; unmatched junction bases: 3. The CDR3 has 15 amino acids. Per germline, CDR1 SGHRS and CDR2 YFSETQ.

The V gene is TRBV5-1, the J gene TRBJ2-2; 8 bases map to TRBD2. This clonotype was sampled from a human donor with active COVID-19. The donor label of this sample is uncertain. Sequenced sample: peripheral blood. The CDR3 loop reads CASSLVQRGTGELFF. The CDR3 nucleotides are TGCGCCAGCAGCTTGGTCCAGCGGGGGACCGGGGAGCTGTTTTTT.